The clone carrying this T cell receptor (beta chain) was detected only once. The antigen is not known. When samples were unsorted, 85 million to 95 million PBMCs were used for genomic DNA. V gave up 1 base and J gave up 13 bases, with 10 bases separating them. The CDR3 has 11 amino acids. Germline CDR1 and CDR2: SGHTA and FQGNSA. The sample belongs to a study of shared clonotypes between healthy human individuals. Study as a whole: With ages of 18 to 49, the donors were a couple of women and three men. Whole-study results and caveats: The genetic and exposure-history diversity represented was limited by few donors.

This was a deep-level run. Produced via immunoSEQ multiplex PCR; TCRdb's table is partial and in-frame only. The sample contains some 500,000 clones, about 80% of which appear only once. The chain uses TRBV7-2 and TRBJ1-1; unclear D gene. The TCR sequence derives from a woman between 35 and 50 years old in good health. Some clones in this sample may be carry-over from other donors' samples. Sample: PBMCs. The CDR3 is CASSLGPRGFF. The CDR3 DNA reads TGTGCCAGCAGCTTAGGGCCTCGGGGTTTCTTT. Supplemented by reference TRBV7-2 and TRBJ1-1, the full variable domain reads GAGVSQSPSNKVTEKGKDVELRCDPISGHTALYWYRQSLGQGLEFLIYFQGNSAPDKSGLPSDRFSAERTGGSVSTLTIQRTQQEDSAVYLCASSLGPRGFFGQGTRLTVV.